A selection of T cell receptor beta chains follows, all from one sample in a study of cytomegalovirus exposure and HLA in healthy donors. Libraries were prepared by immunoSEQ multiplex PCR; TCRdb keeps only in-frame clonotypes and omits some of them. The sample holds under 200,000 clones; around 79% are singletons and the top ten take nearly 0.4%. Material for sequencing was PBMCs. Every receptor here comes from a male donor in good health and CMV-seropositive. Both conserved end residues are part of each CDR3. The order of the fields is clone size, V gene, J gene, D gene, CDR3 protein, CDR3 DNA. D genes are given only for firm matches. Size is omitted from some rows. Given values are once, few, many or a class for expanded clones.

abundance: once
v_gene: TRBV7-7
j_gene: TRBJ2-3
d_gene: TRBD2
CDR3aa: CASSPWTSGGGDTQYF
CDR3nt: TGTGCCAGCAGCCCCTGGACTAGCGGCGGGGGAGATACGCAGTATTTT

abundance: -
v_gene: TRBV2
j_gene: TRBJ2-2
d_gene: -
CDR3aa: CASSEALLAQGELFF
CDR3nt: TGTGCCAGCAGTGAAGCGCTACTAGCCCAGGGGGAGCTGTTTTTT

abundance: -
v_gene: TRBV15
j_gene: TRBJ2-7
d_gene: TRBD2
CDR3aa: CATSREGGGAYEQYF
CDR3nt: TGTGCCACCAGCAGAGAAGGCGGGGGGGCTTACGAGCAGTACTTC

abundance: -
v_gene: TRBV9
j_gene: TRBJ1-1
d_gene: TRBD1
CDR3aa: CASSARDSSLTEAFF
CDR3nt: TGTGCCAGCAGCGCGAGGGACAGTAGCCTCACTGAAGCTTTCTTT

abundance: -
v_gene: TRBV10-3
j_gene: TRBJ2-1
d_gene: -
CDR3aa: CAISGSETSPNNEQFF
CDR3nt: TGTGCCATCAGTGGTTCGGAGACTAGTCCTAACAATGAGCAGTTCTTC

abundance: -
v_gene: TRBV19
j_gene: TRBJ2-7
d_gene: TRBD2
CDR3aa: CASSIEGGDYEQYF
CDR3nt: TGTGCCAGTAGTATCGAGGGAGGGGACTACGAGCAGTACTTC

abundance: -
v_gene: TRBV5-6
j_gene: TRBJ2-3
d_gene: TRBD2
CDR3aa: CASSLTSGGRDTQYF
CDR3nt: TGTGCCAGCAGCCTAACTAGCGGGGGCCGGGATACGCAGTATTTT

abundance: -
v_gene: TRBV19
j_gene: TRBJ1-5
d_gene: -
CDR3aa: CASSLIRVRSSNQPQHF
CDR3nt: TGTGCCAGTAGCCTTATACGAGTCAGGTCATCAAATCAGCCCCAGCATTTT

abundance: -
v_gene: TRBV7-2
j_gene: TRBJ2-1
d_gene: TRBD2
CDR3aa: CASSRGRAFRERERGEQFF
CDR3nt: TGTGCCAGCAGCCGGGGGAGGGCCTTTCGCGAGCGGGAGAGGGGTGAGCAGTTCTTC

abundance: -
v_gene: TRBV7-9
j_gene: TRBJ1-2
d_gene: TRBD1
CDR3aa: CASSPRTGSGYTF
CDR3nt: TGTGCCAGCAGCCCAAGGACAGGGAGTGGCTACACCTTC

abundance: -
v_gene: TRBV4-1
j_gene: TRBJ1-5
d_gene: -
CDR3aa: CASSQDMGGNQPQHF
CDR3nt: TGCGCCAGCAGCCAAGACATGGGCGGCAATCAGCCCCAGCATTTT

abundance: -
v_gene: TRBV4-3
j_gene: TRBJ2-2
d_gene: -
CDR3aa: CASSTKEGDSGELFF
CDR3nt: TGCGCCAGCAGTACTAAAGAGGGCGATAGCGGGGAGCTGTTTTTT

abundance: -
v_gene: TRBV4-3
j_gene: TRBJ1-2
d_gene: -
CDR3aa: CASSQDLGGRYGYTF
CDR3nt: TGCGCCAGCAGCCAAGATCTGGGGGGAAGGTATGGCTACACCTTC

abundance: -
v_gene: TRBV7-2
j_gene: TRBJ1-1
d_gene: TRBD1
CDR3aa: CASSSTGGVNEAFF
CDR3nt: TGTGCCAGCAGCTCTACAGGGGGGGTTAATGAAGCTTTCTTT

abundance: -
v_gene: TRBV4-3
j_gene: TRBJ1-4
d_gene: -
CDR3aa: CASSLVITNEKLFF
CDR3nt: TGCGCCAGCAGCCTCGTTATTACTAATGAAAAACTGTTTTTT

abundance: -
v_gene: TRBV18
j_gene: TRBJ2-3
d_gene: -
CDR3aa: CASSPLPGTDTQYF
CDR3nt: TGTGCCAGCTCACCACTCCCAGGCACAGATACGCAGTATTTT

abundance: -
v_gene: TRBV7-6
j_gene: TRBJ2-5
d_gene: -
CDR3aa: CASSLGVLETQYF
CDR3nt: TGTGCCAGCAGCTTAGGCGTGTTGGAGACCCAGTACTTC

abundance: few
v_gene: TRBV4-1
j_gene: TRBJ2-5
d_gene: -
CDR3aa: CASSQRGVETQYF
CDR3nt: TGCGCCAGCAGCCAACGCGGGGTTGAGACCCAGTACTTC

abundance: -
v_gene: TRBV19
j_gene: TRBJ2-7
d_gene: -
CDR3aa: CASNGLANPYEQYF
CDR3nt: TGTGCCAGTAATGGGCTAGCGAATCCCTACGAGCAGTACTTC

abundance: -
v_gene: TRBV5-6
j_gene: TRBJ2-5
d_gene: -
CDR3aa: CASSLRDSRAQETQYF
CDR3nt: TGTGCCAGCAGCTTACGGGACTCCCGGGCACAAGAGACCCAGTACTTC

abundance: -
v_gene: TRBV7-2
j_gene: TRBJ2-2
d_gene: TRBD2
CDR3aa: CASSPGGAQNTGELFF
CDR3nt: TGTGCCAGCAGCCCCGGGGGGGCTCAGAACACCGGGGAGCTGTTTTTT

abundance: few
v_gene: TRBV11-1
j_gene: TRBJ1-2
d_gene: TRBD1
CDR3aa: CASSPGTGAASFGYTF
CDR3nt: TGTGCCAGCAGCCCCGGGACAGGGGCGGCGTCGTTTGGCTACACCTTC

abundance: -
v_gene: TRBV9
j_gene: TRBJ2-7
d_gene: TRBD1
CDR3aa: CASSVAPYGQGANEQYF
CDR3nt: TGTGCCAGCAGCGTAGCTCCATACGGACAGGGGGCCAACGAGCAGTACTTC

abundance: -
v_gene: TRBV18
j_gene: TRBJ2-7
d_gene: TRBD2
CDR3aa: CASSPARLAGSYEQYF
CDR3nt: TGTGCCAGCTCACCAGCGCGGCTAGCGGGGTCCTACGAGCAGTACTTC

abundance: -
v_gene: TRBV10-3
j_gene: TRBJ1-5
d_gene: -
CDR3aa: CAISGGGIHQPQHF
CDR3nt: TGTGCCATCAGTGGAGGGGGTATCCATCAGCCCCAGCATTTT

abundance: -
v_gene: TRBV6-5
j_gene: TRBJ1-6
d_gene: -
CDR3aa: CASCTGNSPLHF
CDR3nt: TGTGCCAGCTGTACAGGGAATTCACCCCTCCACTTT

abundance: -
v_gene: TRBV7-2
j_gene: TRBJ1-5
d_gene: TRBD1
CDR3aa: CASSSSGGNQPQHF
CDR3nt: TGTGCCAGCAGCTCCTCAGGGGGAAACCAGCCCCAGCATTTT

abundance: -
v_gene: TRBV19
j_gene: TRBJ2-5
d_gene: -
CDR3aa: CASSSGQETQYF
CDR3nt: TGTGCCAGTAGTAGCGGTCAAGAGACCCAGTACTTC

abundance: few
v_gene: TRBV2
j_gene: TRBJ2-7
d_gene: -
CDR3aa: CASSEYRDSYEQYF
CDR3nt: TGTGCCAGCAGTGAGTACAGGGATTCCTACGAGCAGTACTTC

abundance: -
v_gene: TRBV27
j_gene: TRBJ2-1
d_gene: -
CDR3aa: CASSLSDATYNEQFF
CDR3nt: TGTGCCAGCAGTTTATCCGATGCGACCTACAATGAGCAGTTCTTC

abundance: -
v_gene: TRBV18
j_gene: TRBJ2-7
d_gene: TRBD1
CDR3aa: CASSAKPGQGFYEQYF
CDR3nt: TGTGCCAGCTCAGCGAAGCCGGGACAGGGCTTCTACGAGCAGTACTTC

abundance: -
v_gene: TRBV27
j_gene: TRBJ1-5
d_gene: -
CDR3aa: CASSLSDYQPQHF
CDR3nt: TGTGCCAGCAGTTTATCGGACTATCAGCCCCAGCATTTT

abundance: -
v_gene: TRBV25-1
j_gene: TRBJ2-2
d_gene: -
CDR3aa: CASSEPGAGELFF
CDR3nt: TGTGCCAGCAGTGAGCCCGGGGCCGGGGAGCTGTTTTTT

abundance: -
v_gene: TRBV19
j_gene: TRBJ2-3
d_gene: TRBD2
CDR3aa: CASPLAGNRGTDTQYF
CDR3nt: TGTGCCAGTCCACTAGCGGGCAACAGAGGGACAGATACGCAGTATTTT

abundance: -
v_gene: TRBV4-2
j_gene: TRBJ2-2
d_gene: TRBD2
CDR3aa: CASSQEGPGGPTGELFF
CDR3nt: TGTGCCAGCAGCCAAGAAGGGCCGGGGGGGCCCACCGGGGAGCTGTTTTTT

abundance: -
v_gene: TRBV4-1
j_gene: TRBJ1-1
d_gene: -
CDR3aa: CASSQVLGVNTEAFF
CDR3nt: TGCGCCAGCAGCCAAGTCCTGGGCGTGAACACTGAAGCTTTCTTT

abundance: few
v_gene: TRBV5-1
j_gene: TRBJ2-3
d_gene: TRBD2
CDR3aa: CASSPGLAGGVADTQYF
CDR3nt: TGCGCCAGCAGCCCAGGACTAGCGGGAGGAGTTGCAGATACGCAGTATTTT

abundance: -
v_gene: TRBV11-1
j_gene: TRBJ2-7
d_gene: TRBD1
CDR3aa: CASSLTGTGSYEQYF
CDR3nt: TGTGCCAGCAGCCTCACCGGGACAGGGAGTTACGAGCAGTACTTC

abundance: -
v_gene: TRBV7-7
j_gene: TRBJ2-3
d_gene: -
CDR3aa: CASSFGSGTDTQYF
CDR3nt: TGTGCTAGCAGCTTTGGTAGCGGCACAGATACGCAGTATTTT

abundance: -
v_gene: TRBV7-2
j_gene: TRBJ1-1
d_gene: -
CDR3aa: CASSLAGLAGANTEAFF
CDR3nt: TGTGCCAGCAGCTTAGCTGGGCTGGCGGGTGCGAACACTGAAGCTTTCTTT

abundance: -
v_gene: TRBV5-1
j_gene: TRBJ2-2
d_gene: -
CDR3aa: CASSRSSGNTGELFF
CDR3nt: TGCGCCAGCAGTCGGAGTAGCGGGAACACCGGGGAGCTGTTTTTT

abundance: -
v_gene: TRBV9
j_gene: TRBJ1-4
d_gene: TRBD1
CDR3aa: CASSTHDRGPRVGEKLFF
CDR3nt: TGTGCCAGCAGCACCCACGACAGGGGGCCTCGAGTCGGGGAAAAACTGTTTTTT

abundance: -
v_gene: TRBV27
j_gene: TRBJ1-1
d_gene: -
CDR3aa: CASSYAEMNTEAFF
CDR3nt: TGTGCCAGCAGTTACGCAGAAATGAACACTGAAGCTTTCTTT

abundance: -
v_gene: TRBV5-4
j_gene: TRBJ1-1
d_gene: -
CDR3aa: CASSLESTEAFF
CDR3nt: TGTGCCAGCAGCTTGGAGAGCACTGAAGCTTTCTTT

abundance: -
v_gene: TRBV27
j_gene: TRBJ1-4
d_gene: -
CDR3aa: CASSFGGHEKLFF
CDR3nt: TGTGCCAGCAGTTTCGGGGGGCATGAAAAACTGTTTTTT

abundance: -
v_gene: TRBV6-6
j_gene: TRBJ2-7
d_gene: -
CDR3aa: CASSRQSYEQYF
CDR3nt: TGTGCCAGCAGCCGCCAGTCCTACGAGCAGTACTTC

abundance: once
v_gene: TRBV15
j_gene: TRBJ2-3
d_gene: -
CDR3aa: CATSREGMSTDTQYF
CDR3nt: TGTGCCACCAGCAGAGAGGGCATGAGCACAGATACGCAGTATTTT

abundance: -
v_gene: TRBV28
j_gene: TRBJ2-7
d_gene: TRBD1
CDR3aa: CASSLSDGQGSYEQYF
CDR3nt: TGTGCCAGCAGCTTAAGCGACGGACAGGGGAGCTACGAGCAGTACTTC

abundance: few
v_gene: TRBV5-6
j_gene: TRBJ1-1
d_gene: -
CDR3aa: CTSSGAERNTEAFF
CDR3nt: TGTACCTCCTCAGGGGCCGAGAGGAACACTGAAGCTTTCTTT

abundance: -
v_gene: TRBV7-9
j_gene: TRBJ1-6
d_gene: -
CDR3aa: CASSPSSASPLHF
CDR3nt: TGTGCCAGCAGCCCCTCGAGCGCTTCACCCCTCCACTTT

abundance: -
v_gene: TRBV7-2
j_gene: TRBJ2-3
d_gene: TRBD2
CDR3aa: CASSFTSGVTDTQYF
CDR3nt: TGTGCCAGCAGCTTTACTAGCGGGGTCACAGATACGCAGTATTTT

abundance: -
v_gene: TRBV6-1
j_gene: TRBJ2-7
d_gene: -
CDR3aa: CAGRDNSYEQYF
CDR3nt: TGTGCCGGACGGGACAACTCCTACGAGCAGTACTTC

abundance: -
v_gene: TRBV19
j_gene: TRBJ2-1
d_gene: TRBD2
CDR3aa: CASLGTSAYNEQFF
CDR3nt: TGTGCCAGTCTGGGGACTAGCGCGTACAATGAGCAGTTCTTC

abundance: -
v_gene: TRBV28
j_gene: TRBJ2-7
d_gene: -
CDR3aa: CASSLTGPIYEQYF
CDR3nt: TGTGCCAGCAGTTTAACAGGGCCGATCTACGAGCAGTACTTC

abundance: few
v_gene: TRBV28
j_gene: TRBJ2-5
d_gene: -
CDR3aa: CASSTDRKETQYF
CDR3nt: TGTGCCAGCAGTACGGACAGAAAAGAGACCCAGTACTTC